This TCR beta chain was sequenced for a study of early stage breast cancer tumors. About the study: ER+/PR+/HER2- status applied to about 75% of the 16 invasive breast tumors.

The CDR3 spans 12 residues. V was shortened by 2 bases and J by 6 bases, with 8 bases between the two germline ends. The germline CDR1 and CDR2 sequences are GTSNPN and SVGIG (reference sequence). Assay: immunoSEQ multiplex PCR; the TCRdb copy retains only in-frame clones and omits some. The table shows under 30,000 clones, with around three quarters occurring only once. The clonotype originates from a person between 45 and 65 years old with breast cancer. What was sequenced was blood. The chain is built from TRBV30 and TRBJ2-1, with unresolved D. CDR3 protein: CAWSLVFNEQFF. The CDR3 DNA follows: TGTGCCTGGAGTTTGGTATTCAATGAGCAGTTCTTC.